This entry is about one T cell receptor (beta chain). Antigen specificity is unknown. The data were taken from a study of T cells expressing NK-cell markers. Findings of the study overall: For five or six donors, the dominant NKG2C+ clonotypes made up roughly 1.0-7.0% of their CD8+ T cells.

In germline, CDR1 is MNHEY, CDR2 SVGAGI. CDR3 length equals 12 residues. Following a re-call of the 5' RACE reads, TCRdb has one entry per CDR3 protein and lacks DNA. Recorded for this sample: about 550,000 distinct CDR3 sequences. The TCR originated in a man aged 18 to 29 in good health. What was sequenced was blood T cells: a sorted CD56 or NKG2C T cell subset, CD4+ or CD8+ T cells, or bulk PBMC T cells (not recorded which). The chain employs TRBV6-5 and TRBJ2-7; the TCRdb D gene call, TRBD1, has no DNA to confirm it. CDR3 sequence: CACRDSSYEQYF.